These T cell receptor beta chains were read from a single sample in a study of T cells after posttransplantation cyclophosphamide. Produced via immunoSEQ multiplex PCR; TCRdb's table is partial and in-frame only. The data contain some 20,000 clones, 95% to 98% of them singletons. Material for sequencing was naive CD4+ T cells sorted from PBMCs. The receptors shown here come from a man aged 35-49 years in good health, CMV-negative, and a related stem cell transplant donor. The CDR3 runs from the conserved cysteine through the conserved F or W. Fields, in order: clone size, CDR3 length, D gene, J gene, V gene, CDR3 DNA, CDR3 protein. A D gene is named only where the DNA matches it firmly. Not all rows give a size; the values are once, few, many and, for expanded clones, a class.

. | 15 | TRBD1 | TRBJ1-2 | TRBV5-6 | TGTGCCAGCAGCTTGTTGGACAGGGGATACTATGGCTACACCTTC | CASSLLDRGYYGYTF
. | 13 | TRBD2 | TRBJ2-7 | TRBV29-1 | TGCAGCGCTAAACTAGCGTCGTCAGGCGAGCAGTACTTC | CSAKLASSGEQYF
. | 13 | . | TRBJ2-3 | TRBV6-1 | TGTGCCAGCACCAGCCTGACTCTAAATACGCAGTATTTT | CASTSLTLNTQYF
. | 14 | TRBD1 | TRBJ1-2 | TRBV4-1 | TGCGCCAGCAGCCACCCAGACAGGGGATCTGGCTACACCTTC | CASSHPDRGSGYTF
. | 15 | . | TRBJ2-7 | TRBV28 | TGTGCCAGCAGTTTACGGGGAGTTGGAGCCTACGAGCAGTACTTC | CASSLRGVGAYEQYF
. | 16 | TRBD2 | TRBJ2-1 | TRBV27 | TGTGCCAGCAGTTTCCTAGCGGGTGGGGCGGGCGGTGAGCAGTTCTTC | CASSFLAGGAGGEQFF
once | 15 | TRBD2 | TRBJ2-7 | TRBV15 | TGTGCCACCAGCAGAGCCCTAGCGGGCGCCTACGAGCAGTACTTC | CATSRALAGAYEQYF
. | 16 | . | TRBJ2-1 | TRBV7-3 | TGTGCCAGCAGCTTAACGGGGACTGCGGTGTACAATGAGCAGTTCTTC | CASSLTGTAVYNEQFF
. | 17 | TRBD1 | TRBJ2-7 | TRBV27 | TGTGCCAGCAGGCCGGGACAGGGGGACCCGCGCTCCTACGAGCAGTACTTC | CASRPGQGDPRSYEQYF
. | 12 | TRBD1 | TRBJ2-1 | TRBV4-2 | TGTGCCAGCAGCCAGACAGGGAATGAGCAGTTCTTC | CASSQTGNEQFF
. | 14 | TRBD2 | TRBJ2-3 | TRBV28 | TGTGCCAGCCGCACCGGGACTAGCATCGGTACGCAGTATTTT | CASRTGTSIGTQYF
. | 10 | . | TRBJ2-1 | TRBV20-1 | TGCAGGAGAGGGAGCAATGAGCAGTTCTTC | CRRGSNEQFF
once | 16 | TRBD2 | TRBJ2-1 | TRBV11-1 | TGTGCCAGCAGTCCCGGTTTTAGCGGGAGTTGGAATGAGCAGTTCTTC | CASSPGFSGSWNEQFF
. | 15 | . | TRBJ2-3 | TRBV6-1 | TGTGCCAGCAGAAGGCGGGGCGCTAGCACAGATACGCAGTATTTT | CASRRRGASTDTQYF
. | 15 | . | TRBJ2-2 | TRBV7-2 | TGTGCCAGCAGCCTAAACAGGGGGGGGACCGGGGAGCTGTTTTTT | CASSLNRGGTGELFF
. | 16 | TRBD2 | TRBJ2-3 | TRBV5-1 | TGCGCCAGCAGCTTGGATGGGACTAGCGCCACAGATACGCAGTATTTT | CASSLDGTSATDTQYF
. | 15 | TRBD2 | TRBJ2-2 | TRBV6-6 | TGTGCCAGCAGTTACCGGGGGGGGGACACCGGGGAGCTGTTTTTT | CASSYRGGDTGELFF
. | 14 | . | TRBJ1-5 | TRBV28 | TGTGCCAGCAGTTTTACTCAGGGAAGGCAGCCCCAGCATTTT | CASSFTQGRQPQHF
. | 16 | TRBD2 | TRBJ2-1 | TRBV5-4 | TGTGCCAGCAGCCAATTTAGCGGGGGGGCCTACAATGAGCAGTTCTTC | CASSQFSGGAYNEQFF
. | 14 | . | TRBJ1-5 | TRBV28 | TGTGCCAGCAGCCCTCGACAGGAGAAGGGGGCCCAGCATTTT | CASSPRQEKGAQHF
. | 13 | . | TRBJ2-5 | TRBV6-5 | TGTGCCAGCAGTTACTCAACAGCCAAGACCCAGTACTTC | CASSYSTAKTQYF
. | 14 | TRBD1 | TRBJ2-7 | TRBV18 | TGTGCCAGCTCACCACCGGGACAGGCCTACGAGCAGTACTTC | CASSPPGQAYEQYF
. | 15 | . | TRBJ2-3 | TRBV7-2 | TGTGCCAGCAGCTTAAGAGGACAGAACACAGATACGCAGTATTTT | CASSLRGQNTDTQYF
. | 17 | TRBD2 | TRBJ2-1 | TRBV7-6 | TGTGCCAGCAGCTTAGCAAGGACTAGCGGGAGTCGTAATGAGCAGTTCTTC | CASSLARTSGSRNEQFF
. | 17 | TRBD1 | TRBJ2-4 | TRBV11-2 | TGTGCCAGCAGCACTGACAGGGGGCGAGGGGGCAAAAACATTCAGTACTTC | CASSTDRGRGGKNIQYF
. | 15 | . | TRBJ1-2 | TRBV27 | TGTGCCAGCAGCTTATCGGGGCGGGGGAGCTATGGCTACACCTTC | CASSLSGRGSYGYTF